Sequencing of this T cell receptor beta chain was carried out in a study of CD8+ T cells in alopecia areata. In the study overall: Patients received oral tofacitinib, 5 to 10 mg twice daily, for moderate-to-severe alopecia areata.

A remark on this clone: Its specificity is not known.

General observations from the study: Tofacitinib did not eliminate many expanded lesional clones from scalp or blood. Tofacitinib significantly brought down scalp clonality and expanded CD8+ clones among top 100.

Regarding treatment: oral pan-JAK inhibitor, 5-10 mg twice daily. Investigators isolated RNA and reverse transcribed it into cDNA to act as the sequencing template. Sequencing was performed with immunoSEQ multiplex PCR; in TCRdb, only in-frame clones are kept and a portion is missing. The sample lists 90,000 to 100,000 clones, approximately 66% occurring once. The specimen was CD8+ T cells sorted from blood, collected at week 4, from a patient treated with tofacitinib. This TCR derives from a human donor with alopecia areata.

The CDR3 loop is CAWSAGTGGMEQYF. The CDR3 region has the DNA TGTGCCTGGAGTGCCGGGACAGGGGGTATGGAGCAGTACTTC. The chain has TRBV30 and TRBJ2-7; 11 nucleotides align to TRBD1. Unmatched junction bases numbered 6, after V lost 1 base and J lost 7 bases. Germline V gene data show CDR1 as GTSNPN and CDR2 as SVGIG (reference sequence). The CDR3 loop spans 14 amino acids.